This is a list of T cell receptor beta chains from one sample in a study of immune evolution from preneoplasia to lung adenocarcinoma. The protocol was immunoSEQ multiplex PCR, while the TCRdb copy is restricted to in-frame clones and leaves out a portion. The sample consists of over 4,000 clones, 70% to 90% of them appearing once. Sequencing was carried out using FFPE invasive lung adenocarcinoma tissue. These receptors were obtained from a person aged 45-60 years with lung adenocarcinoma. The CDR3 runs from the conserved cysteine through the conserved F or W. The D gene is left open where the match is weak. Size is stated for part of the rows, as once, few or many counts, or as a class when the clone is expanded.

clone_size j_call v_call d_call cdr3_nt cdr3_aa
. TRBJ1-2 TRBV7-8 . TGTGCCAGCAGCTTAGGAGGGTTCGACTATGGCTACACCTTC CASSLGGFDYGYTF
. TRBJ1-3 TRBV29-1 . TGCAGCGTTGATTCGGTGTCTGGAAACACCATATATTTT CSVDSVSGNTIYF
few TRBJ2-1 TRBV6-1 TRBD1 TGTGCCAGCAGGCCGGGGACAGGGGACTACAATGAGCAGTTCTTC CASRPGTGDYNEQFF
. TRBJ2-1 TRBV27 TRBD1 TGTGCCAGCAGGGCACGCAGGGGGCTTCACAATGAGCAGTTCTTC CASRARRGLHNEQFF
. TRBJ2-6 TRBV5-1 . TGCGCCAGCAGGGGGCTCGAGGGGGGGGCCAACGTCCTGACTTTC CASRGLEGGANVLTF
once TRBJ1-3 TRBV5-4 . TGTGCCAGCAGCTCAAACAGGCCTTCCTCTGGAAACACCATATATTTT CASSSNRPSSGNTIYF
once TRBJ2-1 TRBV5-1 TRBD2 TGCGCCAGCAGCTTGGGACTAGCGGGAGTTGGGTATGAGCAGTTCTTC CASSLGLAGVGYEQFF
. TRBJ1-1 TRBV28 . TGTGCCAGCAGTTTATGGAACACTGAAGCTTTCTTT CASSLWNTEAFF
. TRBJ2-3 TRBV4-2 . TGTGCCAGCAGCCAAGATCTTAGTCGGGACGGTGCAGATACGCAGTATTTT CASSQDLSRDGADTQYF
. TRBJ2-2 TRBV7-9 . TGTGCCAGCAGCTTAGGGCGGGACCGATACACCGGGGAGCTGTTTTTT CASSLGRDRYTGELFF
. TRBJ2-2 TRBV6-6 . TGTGCCAGCAGTTACAATAAGGCTGCTGCCCTGTTTTTT CASSYNKAAALFF
. TRBJ2-7 TRBV7-6 . TGTGCCAGCAGCTTAGCGGGAAGCGAGCAGTACTTC CASSLAGSEQYF
. TRBJ1-2 TRBV7-9 TRBD1 TGTGCCAGCAGCTTAGGGGACAGGGGTGGCTACACCTTC CASSLGDRGGYTF
. TRBJ2-1 TRBV15 . TGTGCCACGGCCGAGGAGCGCCCATACAATGAGCAGTTCTTC CATAEERPYNEQFF
. TRBJ2-2 TRBV29-1 . TGCAGCGTAGGGGGGCTTTCCACCGGGGAGCTGTTTTTT CSVGGLSTGELFF
. TRBJ1-1 TRBV27 . TGTGCCAGCACTGAGGGATTTAACACTGAAGCTTTCTTT CASTEGFNTEAFF
. TRBJ2-1 TRBV5-1 . TGCGCCAGCAGCTTGGATTGGGGAGCTTCCTACAATGAGCAGTTCTTC CASSLDWGASYNEQFF
. TRBJ1-5 TRBV10-2 TRBD1 TGCGCCAGCAACAGGGGGGAGGGTCAGCCCCAGCATTTT CASNRGEGQPQHF
. TRBJ2-7 TRBV27 TRBD2 TGTGCCAGCAGTAAAAGGACTAGCGACGCCTACGAGCAGTACTTC CASSKRTSDAYEQYF
. TRBJ2-1 TRBV30 . TGTGCCTGGAGTGTACTGGAGGGTTACAATGAGCAGTTCTTC CAWSVLEGYNEQFF
. TRBJ1-5 TRBV27 . TGTGCCAGTAAGGAGCAGGGAATAAGGCAGCCCCAGCATTTT CASKEQGIRQPQHF
. TRBJ1-2 TRBV5-1 . TGCGCCAGCAGCTTGGATAGATGGAATGGCTACACCTTC CASSLDRWNGYTF
. TRBJ1-5 TRBV30 TRBD1 TGTGCCTGGAGTGTCCAGGGGGCATGGCAGCCCCAGCATTTT CAWSVQGAWQPQHF
. TRBJ2-3 TRBV19 . TGTGCCAGTACCCCTGCTTCGGGAGTAAGGACAGATACGCAGTATTTT CASTPASGVRTDTQYF